One TCR beta chain is described in this entry. The study ran the assay at deep level. Clones were sequenced by immunoSEQ multiplex PCR, and TCRdb holds only the in-frame ones, with some missing. Among about 2.4 million clones listed, under 95% were seen once. The CDR3 length is 15 residues. From germline, CDR1 is SGHNT and CDR2 YYREEE (reference sequence). Trimming pared 0 bases from V and 4 bases from J, leaving 13 bases between. The source of the sample is a study of shared clonotypes between healthy human individuals. Study information: Per donor, three plates held CD4 naive cells, three held CD4 memory, two held CD8 naive and one held CD8 memory.

The chain joins TRBV5-4 to TRBJ1-2; D unresolved. Material: naive CD4+ T cells from PBMCs. Indicated subset: CD45RA+ positively selected. This receptor was taken from a man between 18 and 29 years old in good health. Some clones in this sample may be carry-over from other donors' samples. The CDR3 DNA reads TGTGCCAGCAGCTTGGCTAGCCAGGAGGCCTATGGCTACACCTTC. Translating it yields CASSLASQEAYGYTF.